This T cell receptor (beta chain) was profiled in a study of tumor-infiltrating lymphocytes in oesophageal squamous cell carcinoma. TCRdb analysed the PCR reads with MiXCR anew, one entry per CDR3 protein. In the table there are roughly 20,000 distinct CDR3 sequences, about 43% of which are singletons. The CDR3 loop spans 14 amino acids. Germline V gene sequence: CDR1 SGHNT, CDR2 YYREEE (reference sequence). This receptor was obtained from a male donor with esophageal squamous cell carcinoma. The sample taken for sequencing was normal esophageal tissue next to the tumor. The genes are TRBV5-4 and TRBJ2-1; TRBD1 agrees at 8 bases. The end of the DNA fits TRBJ2-7 better, so the J call may be wrong. CDR3 residues: CASSSGGLTYEQYF. CDR3 in DNA: TGTGCCAGCAGCTCAGGGGGCTTGACCTACGAGCAGTACTTC.